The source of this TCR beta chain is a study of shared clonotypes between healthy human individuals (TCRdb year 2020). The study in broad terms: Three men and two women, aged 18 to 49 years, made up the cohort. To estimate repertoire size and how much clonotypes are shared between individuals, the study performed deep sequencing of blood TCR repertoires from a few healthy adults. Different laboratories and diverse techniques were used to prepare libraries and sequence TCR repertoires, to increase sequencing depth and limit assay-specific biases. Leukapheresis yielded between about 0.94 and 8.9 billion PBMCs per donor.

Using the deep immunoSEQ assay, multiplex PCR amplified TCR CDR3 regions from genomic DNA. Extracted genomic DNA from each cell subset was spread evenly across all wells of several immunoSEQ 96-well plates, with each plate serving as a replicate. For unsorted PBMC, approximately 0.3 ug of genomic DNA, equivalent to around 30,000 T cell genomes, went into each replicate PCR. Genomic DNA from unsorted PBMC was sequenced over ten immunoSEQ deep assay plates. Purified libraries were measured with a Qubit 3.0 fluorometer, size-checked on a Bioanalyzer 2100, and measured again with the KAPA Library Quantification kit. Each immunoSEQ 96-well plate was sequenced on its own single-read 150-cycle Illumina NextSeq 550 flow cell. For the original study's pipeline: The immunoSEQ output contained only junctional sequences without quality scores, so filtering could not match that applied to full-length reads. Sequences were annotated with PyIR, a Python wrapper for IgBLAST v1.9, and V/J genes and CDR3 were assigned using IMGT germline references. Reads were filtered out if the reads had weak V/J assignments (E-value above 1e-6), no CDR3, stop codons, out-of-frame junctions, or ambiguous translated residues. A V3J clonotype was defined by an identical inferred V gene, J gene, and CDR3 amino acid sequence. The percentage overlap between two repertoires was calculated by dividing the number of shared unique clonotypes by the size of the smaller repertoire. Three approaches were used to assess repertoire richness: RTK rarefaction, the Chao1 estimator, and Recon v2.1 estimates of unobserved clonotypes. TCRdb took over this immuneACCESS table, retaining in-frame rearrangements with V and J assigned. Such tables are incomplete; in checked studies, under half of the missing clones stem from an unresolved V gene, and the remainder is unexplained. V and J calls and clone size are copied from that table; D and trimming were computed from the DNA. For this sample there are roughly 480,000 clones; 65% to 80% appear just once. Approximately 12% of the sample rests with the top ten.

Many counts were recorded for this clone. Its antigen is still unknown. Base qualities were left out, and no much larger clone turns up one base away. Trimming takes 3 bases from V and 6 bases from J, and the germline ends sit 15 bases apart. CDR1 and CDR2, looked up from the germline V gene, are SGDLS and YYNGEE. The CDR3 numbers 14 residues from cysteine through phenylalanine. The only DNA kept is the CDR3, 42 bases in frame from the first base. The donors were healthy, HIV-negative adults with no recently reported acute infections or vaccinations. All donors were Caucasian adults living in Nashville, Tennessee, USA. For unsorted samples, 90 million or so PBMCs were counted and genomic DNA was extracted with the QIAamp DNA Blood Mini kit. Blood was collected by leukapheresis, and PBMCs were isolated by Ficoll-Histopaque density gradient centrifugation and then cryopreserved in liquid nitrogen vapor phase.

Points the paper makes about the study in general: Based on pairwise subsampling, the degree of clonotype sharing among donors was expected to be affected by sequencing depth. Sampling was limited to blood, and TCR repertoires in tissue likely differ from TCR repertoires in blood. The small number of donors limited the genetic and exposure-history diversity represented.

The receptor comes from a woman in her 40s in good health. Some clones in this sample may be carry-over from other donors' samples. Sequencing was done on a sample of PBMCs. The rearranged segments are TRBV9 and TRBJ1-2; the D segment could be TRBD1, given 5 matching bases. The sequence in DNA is TGTGCCAGCAGCGCGTACCAGGGTAGCGATGGCTACACCTTC. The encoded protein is CASSAYQGSDGYTF.